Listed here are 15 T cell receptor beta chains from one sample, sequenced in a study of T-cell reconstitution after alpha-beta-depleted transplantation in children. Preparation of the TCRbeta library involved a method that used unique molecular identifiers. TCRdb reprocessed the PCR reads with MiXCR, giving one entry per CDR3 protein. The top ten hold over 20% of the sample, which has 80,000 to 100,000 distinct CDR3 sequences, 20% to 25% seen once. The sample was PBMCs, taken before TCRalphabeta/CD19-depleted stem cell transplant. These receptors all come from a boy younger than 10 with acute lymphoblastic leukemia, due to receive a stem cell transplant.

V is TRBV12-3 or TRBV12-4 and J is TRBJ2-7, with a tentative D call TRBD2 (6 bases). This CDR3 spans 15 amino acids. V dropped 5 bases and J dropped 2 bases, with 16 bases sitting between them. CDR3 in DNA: TGTGCCAGCAGTGATAGCGGAGTTTCCACCTACGAGCAGTACTTC. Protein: CASSDSGVSTYEQYF.

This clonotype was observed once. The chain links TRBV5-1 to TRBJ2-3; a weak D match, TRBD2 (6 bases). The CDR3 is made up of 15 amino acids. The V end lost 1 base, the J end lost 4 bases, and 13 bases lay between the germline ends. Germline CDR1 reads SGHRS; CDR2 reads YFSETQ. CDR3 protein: CASSLSAGSADTQYF. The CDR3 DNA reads TGCGCCAGCAGCTTGTCTGCGGGAAGCGCAGATACGCAGTATTTT.

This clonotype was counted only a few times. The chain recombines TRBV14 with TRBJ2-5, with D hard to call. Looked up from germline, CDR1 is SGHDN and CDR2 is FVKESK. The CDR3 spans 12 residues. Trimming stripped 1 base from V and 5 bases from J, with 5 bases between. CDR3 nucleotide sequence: TGTGCCAGCAGCCAAGCCTGGGAGACCCAGTACTTC. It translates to CASSQAWETQYF.

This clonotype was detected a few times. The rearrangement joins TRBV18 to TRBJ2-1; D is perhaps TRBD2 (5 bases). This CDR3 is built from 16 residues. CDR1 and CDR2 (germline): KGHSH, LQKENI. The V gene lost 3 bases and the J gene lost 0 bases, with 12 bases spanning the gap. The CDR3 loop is CASSPGGGSSYNEQFF. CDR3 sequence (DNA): TGTGCCAGCTCACCTGGCGGAGGAAGCTCCTACAATGAGCAGTTCTTC.

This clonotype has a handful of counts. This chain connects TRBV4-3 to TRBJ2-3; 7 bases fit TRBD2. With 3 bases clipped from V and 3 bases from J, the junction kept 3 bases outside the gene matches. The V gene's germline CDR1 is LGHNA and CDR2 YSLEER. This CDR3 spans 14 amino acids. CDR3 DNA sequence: TGCGCCAGCAGCCATCTTAGCGGGACAGATACGCAGTATTTT. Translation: CASSHLSGTDTQYF.

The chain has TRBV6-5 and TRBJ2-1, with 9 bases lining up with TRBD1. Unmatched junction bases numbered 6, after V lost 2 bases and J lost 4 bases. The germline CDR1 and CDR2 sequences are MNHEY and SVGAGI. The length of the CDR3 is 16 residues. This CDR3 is CASSYLDRGSYNEQFF. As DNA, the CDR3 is TGTGCCAGCAGTTACCTGGACAGGGGATCTTACAATGAGCAGTTCTTC.

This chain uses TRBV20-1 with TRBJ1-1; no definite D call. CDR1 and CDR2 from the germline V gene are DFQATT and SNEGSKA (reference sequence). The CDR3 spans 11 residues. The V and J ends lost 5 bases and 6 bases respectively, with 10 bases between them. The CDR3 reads CSAFVISEAFF. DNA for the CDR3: TGCAGTGCTTTCGTCATATCTGAAGCTTTCTTT.

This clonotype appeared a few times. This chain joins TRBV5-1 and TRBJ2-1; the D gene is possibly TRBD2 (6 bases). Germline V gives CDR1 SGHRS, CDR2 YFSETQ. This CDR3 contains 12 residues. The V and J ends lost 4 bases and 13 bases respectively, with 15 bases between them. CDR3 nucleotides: TGCGCCAGCAGCCTAGGGACTTCCCGACAGTTCTTC. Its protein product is CASSLGTSRQFF. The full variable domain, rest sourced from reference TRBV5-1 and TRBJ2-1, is KAGVTQTPRYLIKTRGQQVTLSCSPISGHRSVSWYQQTPGQGLQFLFEYFSETQRNKGNFPGRFSGRQFSNSRSEMNVSTLELGDSALYLCASSLGTSRQFFGPGTRLTVL.

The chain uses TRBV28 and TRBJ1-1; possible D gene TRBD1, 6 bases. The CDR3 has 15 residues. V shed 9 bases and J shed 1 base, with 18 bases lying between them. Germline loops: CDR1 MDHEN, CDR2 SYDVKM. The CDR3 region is CASSQGFSGNTEAFF. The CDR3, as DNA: TGTGCCAGTAGTCAGGGGTTTTCCGGGAACACTGAAGCTTTCTTT. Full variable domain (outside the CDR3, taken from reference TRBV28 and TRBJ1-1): DVKVTQSSRYLVKRTGEKVFLECVQDMDHENMFWYRQDPGLGLRLIYFSYDVKMKEKGDIPEGYSVSREKKERFSLILESASTNQTSMYLCASSQGFSGNTEAFFGQGTRLTVV.

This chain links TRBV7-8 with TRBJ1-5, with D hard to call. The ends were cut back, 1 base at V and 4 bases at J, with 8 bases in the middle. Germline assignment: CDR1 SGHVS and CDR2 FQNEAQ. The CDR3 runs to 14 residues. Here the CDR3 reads CASSLGTGNQPQHF. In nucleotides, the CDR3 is TGTGCCAGCAGCTTAGGGACGGGGAATCAGCCCCAGCATTTT.

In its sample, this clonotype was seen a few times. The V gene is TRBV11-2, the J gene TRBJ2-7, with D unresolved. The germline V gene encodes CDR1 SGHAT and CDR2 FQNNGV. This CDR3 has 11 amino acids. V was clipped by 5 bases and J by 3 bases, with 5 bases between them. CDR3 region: CASSRFYEQYF. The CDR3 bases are TGTGCCAGCAGCAGATTCTACGAGCAGTACTTC.

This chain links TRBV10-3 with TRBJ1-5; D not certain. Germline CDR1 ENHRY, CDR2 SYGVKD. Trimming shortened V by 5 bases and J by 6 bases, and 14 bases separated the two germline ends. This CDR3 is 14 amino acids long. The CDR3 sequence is CAISPGEGGQPQHF. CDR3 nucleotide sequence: TGTGCCATCAGTCCTGGGGAGGGTGGTCAGCCCCAGCATTTT.

The CDR3 DNA is TGCAGTGCGGATCCGGGACTAGCGGGAGGAGAGACCCAGTACTTC. Translated, it gives CSADPGLAGGETQYF. The chain employs TRBV20-1 and TRBJ2-5; 15 nucleotides agree with TRBD2. The CDR3 totals 15 residues. The germline V gene encodes CDR1 DFQATT and CDR2 SNEGSKA (reference sequence). V lost 6 bases, J lost 4 bases, and 6 bases stayed unmatched.

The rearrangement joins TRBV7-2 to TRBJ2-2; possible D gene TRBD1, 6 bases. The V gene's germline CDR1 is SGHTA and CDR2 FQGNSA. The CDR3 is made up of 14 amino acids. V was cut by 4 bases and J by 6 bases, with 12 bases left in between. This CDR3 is CASSSTNRAGELFF. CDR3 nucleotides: TGTGCCAGCAGCTCTACCAACAGGGCCGGGGAGCTGTTTTTT.

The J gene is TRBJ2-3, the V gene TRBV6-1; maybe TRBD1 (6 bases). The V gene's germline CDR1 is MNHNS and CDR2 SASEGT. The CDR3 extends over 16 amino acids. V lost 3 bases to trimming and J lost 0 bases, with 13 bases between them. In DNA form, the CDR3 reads TGTGCCAGCAGTGAGCGGACAGCTGTGAGCACAGATACGCAGTATTTT. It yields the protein CASSERTAVSTDTQYF.